These 5 T cell receptor beta chains originate from one sample sequenced in a study of blood T cell repertoires in COVID-19. The repertoire was sequenced with immunoSEQ multiplex PCR; TCRdb's copy has only in-frame clones and lacks some. The sample has 310,000 or so clones, around nine tenths seen once. Material for sequencing was PBMCs or T cells enriched from blood (not recorded which). The receptors derive from a woman between 40 and 55 years old who had recovered from COVID-19.

This chain joins TRBV6-2 or TRBV6-3 and TRBJ2-7; 8 bases match TRBD2. Per germline, CDR1 MNHEY and CDR2 SVGEGT. CDR3 length equals 15 residues. V lost 5 bases and J lost 0; bases outside the gene matches: 6. The CDR3, as DNA: TGTGCCAGCAGTCGAACTAGCGGCGACTCCTACGAGCAGTACTTC. Its translation is CASSRTSGDSYEQYF.

J is TRBJ2-3 and V is TRBV10-3; possibly TRBD2 for D (5 bases). Germline values: CDR1 ENHRY, CDR2 SYGVKD. The CDR3 length is 19 residues. Trimming took 3 bases from V and 10 from J, leaving 32 bases between them. As DNA, the CDR3 is TGTGCCATCAGTGATTTGGACGGATCTAGCACACCCCTAGTGGTTGCGCAGTATTTT. Protein sequence: CAISDLDGSSTPLVVAQYF.

The chain carries TRBV5-1 and TRBJ2-7, with TRBD2 matching over 9 bases. The CDR3 is 16 amino acids. CDR1 and CDR2 (germline): SGHRS, YFSETQ. Trimming at V came to 0 bases and at J to 0 bases, leaving 4 bases not matched to a gene. For the CDR3, the DNA is TGCGCCAGCAGCTTGGTAGCGGGGGTAAGCTCCTACGAGCAGTACTTC. Amino acids: CASSLVAGVSSYEQYF.

The V call is TRBV10-1, the J call TRBJ2-3, with 8 bases that match TRBD2. The CDR3 extends over 13 amino acids. With 6 bases clipped from V and 14 bases from J, the junction kept 13 bases outside the gene matches. CDR1 and CDR2 (germline): WNHNN, SYGVQD (reference sequence). CDR3 nucleotide sequence: TGCGCCAGCAGCGAATCTATAGCGGGACTGTTGTATTTT. This codes for CASSESIAGLLYF.

The gene calls are TRBV3-1 (or the pseudogene TRBV3-2) and TRBJ2-1, with 10 bases aligning to TRBD2. The germline CDR1 and CDR2 sequences are LGHDT and YNNKEL (reference sequence). This CDR3 is 18 amino acids long. J gave up 5 bases and V 3 bases, and 13 bases lay outside the gene matches. This chain's CDR3 is CASSHPQSGLAGDNEQFF. The CDR3 DNA sequence: TGTGCCAGCAGCCACCCTCAAAGTGGGCTAGCGGGGGACAATGAGCAGTTCTTC.